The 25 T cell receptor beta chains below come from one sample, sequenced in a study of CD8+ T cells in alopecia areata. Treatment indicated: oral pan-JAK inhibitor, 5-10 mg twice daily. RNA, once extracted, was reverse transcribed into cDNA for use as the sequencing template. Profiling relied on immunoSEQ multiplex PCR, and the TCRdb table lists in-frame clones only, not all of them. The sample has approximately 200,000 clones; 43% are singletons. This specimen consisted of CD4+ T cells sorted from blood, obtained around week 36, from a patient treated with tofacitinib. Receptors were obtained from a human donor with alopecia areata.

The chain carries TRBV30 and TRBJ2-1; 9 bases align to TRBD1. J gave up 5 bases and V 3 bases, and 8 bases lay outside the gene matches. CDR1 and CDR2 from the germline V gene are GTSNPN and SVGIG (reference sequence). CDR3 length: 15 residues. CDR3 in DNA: TGTGCCTGGAGCGCGGGACAGGGCCGGGACAATGAGCAGTTCTTC. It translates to CAWSAGQGRDNEQFF.

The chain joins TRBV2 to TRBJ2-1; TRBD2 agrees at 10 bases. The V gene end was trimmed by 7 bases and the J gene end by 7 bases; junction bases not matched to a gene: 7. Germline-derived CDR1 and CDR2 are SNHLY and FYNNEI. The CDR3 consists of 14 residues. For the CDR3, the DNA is TGTGCCAGCACTGGGGGTAGCGGGAGGAATGAGCAGTTCTTC. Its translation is CASTGGSGRNEQFF.

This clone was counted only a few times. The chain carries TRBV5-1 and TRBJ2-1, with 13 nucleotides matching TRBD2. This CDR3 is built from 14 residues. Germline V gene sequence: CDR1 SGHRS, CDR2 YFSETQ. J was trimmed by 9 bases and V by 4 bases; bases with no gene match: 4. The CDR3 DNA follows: TGCGCCAGCAGCGAGACTAGCGGGAGGCTTGAGCAGTTCTTC. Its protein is CASSETSGRLEQFF.

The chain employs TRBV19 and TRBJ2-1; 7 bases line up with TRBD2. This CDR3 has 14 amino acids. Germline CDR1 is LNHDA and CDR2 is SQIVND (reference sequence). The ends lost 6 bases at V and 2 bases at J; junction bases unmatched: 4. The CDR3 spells CASSEAGTYNEQFF. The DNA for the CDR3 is TGTGCCAGTAGCGAAGCGGGAACCTACAATGAGCAGTTCTTC.

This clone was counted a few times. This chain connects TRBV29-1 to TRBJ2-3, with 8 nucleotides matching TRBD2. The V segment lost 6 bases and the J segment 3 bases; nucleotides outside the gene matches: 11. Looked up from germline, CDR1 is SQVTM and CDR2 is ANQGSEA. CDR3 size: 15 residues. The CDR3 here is CSVRLVAGRTDTQYF. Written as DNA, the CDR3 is TGCAGCGTCCGCCTGGTAGCGGGAAGAACAGATACGCAGTATTTT.

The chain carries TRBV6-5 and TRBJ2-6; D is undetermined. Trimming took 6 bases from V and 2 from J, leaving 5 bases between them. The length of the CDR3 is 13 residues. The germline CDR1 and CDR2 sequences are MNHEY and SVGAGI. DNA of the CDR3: TGTGCCAGCAGCCCCGCTGGGGCCAACGTCCTGACTTTC. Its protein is CASSPAGANVLTF.

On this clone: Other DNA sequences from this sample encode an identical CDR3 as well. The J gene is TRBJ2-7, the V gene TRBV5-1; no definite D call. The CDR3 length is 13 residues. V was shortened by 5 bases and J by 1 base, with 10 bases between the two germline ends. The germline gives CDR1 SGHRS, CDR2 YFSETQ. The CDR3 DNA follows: TGCGCCAGCAGTTTTACGGGTTCCTACGAGCAGTACTTC. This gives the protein CASSFTGSYEQYF.

The CDR3 loop is CASRKGGTTGELFF. In DNA, the CDR3 is TGTGCCAGCAGAAAAGGGGGGACCACCGGGGAGCTGTTTTTT. The chain uses TRBV27 and TRBJ2-2; the D gene could be TRBD1 or TRBD2 (6 bases each). Germline lookup yields CDR1 MNHEY and CDR2 SMNVEV (reference sequence). The V end lost 6 bases, the J end lost 4 bases, and 12 bases lay between the germline ends. The CDR3 loop spans 14 amino acids.

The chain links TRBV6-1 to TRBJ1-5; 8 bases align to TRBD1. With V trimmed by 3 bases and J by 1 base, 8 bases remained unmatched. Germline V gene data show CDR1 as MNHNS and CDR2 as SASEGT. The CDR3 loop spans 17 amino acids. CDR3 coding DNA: TGTGCCAGCAGTGATCTGTTGACAGGGGTGAGCAATCAGCCCCAGCATTTT. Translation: CASSDLLTGVSNQPQHF.

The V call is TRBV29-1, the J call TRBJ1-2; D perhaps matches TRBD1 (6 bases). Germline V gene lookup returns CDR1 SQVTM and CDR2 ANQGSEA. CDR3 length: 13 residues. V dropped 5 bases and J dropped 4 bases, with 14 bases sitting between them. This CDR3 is CSVQGQRGYGYTF. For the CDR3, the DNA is TGCAGCGTTCAAGGACAGCGGGGCTATGGCTACACCTTC.

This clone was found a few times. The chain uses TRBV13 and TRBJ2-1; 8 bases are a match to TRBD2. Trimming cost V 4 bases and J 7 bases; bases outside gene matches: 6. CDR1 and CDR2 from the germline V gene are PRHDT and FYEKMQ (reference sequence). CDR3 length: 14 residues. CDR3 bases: TGTGCCAGCAGCTGGCCGGGACTAGGGAATGAGCAGTTCTTC. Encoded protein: CASSWPGLGNEQFF.

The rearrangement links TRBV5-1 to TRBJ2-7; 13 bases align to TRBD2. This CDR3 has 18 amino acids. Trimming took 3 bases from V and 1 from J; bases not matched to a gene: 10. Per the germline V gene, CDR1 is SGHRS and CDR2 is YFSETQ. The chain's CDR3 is CASSWTSGSASGSYEQYF. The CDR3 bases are TGCGCCAGCAGCTGGACTAGCGGGAGCGCGAGCGGATCCTACGAGCAGTACTTC.

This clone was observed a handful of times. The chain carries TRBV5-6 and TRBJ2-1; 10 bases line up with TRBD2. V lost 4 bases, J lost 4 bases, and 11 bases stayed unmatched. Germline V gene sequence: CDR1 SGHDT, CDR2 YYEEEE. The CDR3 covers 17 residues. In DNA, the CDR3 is TGTGCCAGCAGCGGATGGACTAGCGGACTTACTTACAATGAGCAGTTCTTC. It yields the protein CASSGWTSGLTYNEQFF.

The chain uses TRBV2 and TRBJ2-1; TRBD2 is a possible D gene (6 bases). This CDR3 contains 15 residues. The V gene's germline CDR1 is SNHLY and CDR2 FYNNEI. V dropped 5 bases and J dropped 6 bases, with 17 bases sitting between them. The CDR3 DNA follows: TGTGCCAGCAGTTCGAGCGGGCTGTTGCTCAATGAGCAGTTCTTC. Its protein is CASSSSGLLLNEQFF.

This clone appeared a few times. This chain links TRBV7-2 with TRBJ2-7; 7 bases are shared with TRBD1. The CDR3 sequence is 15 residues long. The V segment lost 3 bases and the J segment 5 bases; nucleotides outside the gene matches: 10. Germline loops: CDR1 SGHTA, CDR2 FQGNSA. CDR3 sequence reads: CASSLRAGTEDEQYF. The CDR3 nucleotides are TGTGCCAGCAGCTTGAGGGCAGGGACAGAGGACGAGCAGTACTTC.

DNA for the CDR3: TGTGCCTGGAAAGTCCCGGGATCAGGTGAAAAACTGTTTTTT. Translated, it gives CAWKVPGSGEKLFF. The chain has TRBV30 and TRBJ1-4; D unclear. The germline V and J ends were trimmed by 4 bases and 7 bases, with 16 bases remaining between them. CDR1 is GTSNPN, CDR2 SVGIG, per germline (reference sequence). The CDR3 consists of 14 residues. Supplemented by reference TRBV30 and TRBJ1-4, the full variable domain reads SQTIHQWPATLVQPVGSPLSLECTVEGTSNPNLYWYRQAAGRGLQLLFYSVGIGQISSEVPQNLSASRPQDRQFILSSKKLLLSDSGFYLCAWKVPGSGEKLFFGSGTQLSVL.

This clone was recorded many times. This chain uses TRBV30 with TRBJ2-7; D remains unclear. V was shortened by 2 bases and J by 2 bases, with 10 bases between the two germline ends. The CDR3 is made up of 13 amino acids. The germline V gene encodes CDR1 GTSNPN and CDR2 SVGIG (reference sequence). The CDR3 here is CAWSRQPPYEQYF. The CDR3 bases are TGTGCCTGGAGTCGGCAGCCTCCCTACGAGCAGTACTTC.

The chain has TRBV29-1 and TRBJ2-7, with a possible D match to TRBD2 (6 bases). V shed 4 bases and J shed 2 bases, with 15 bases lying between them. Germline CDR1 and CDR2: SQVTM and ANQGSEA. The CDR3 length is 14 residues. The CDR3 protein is CSVGVTGGTYEQYF. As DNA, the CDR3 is TGCAGCGTTGGAGTGACCGGGGGAACCTACGAGCAGTACTTC.

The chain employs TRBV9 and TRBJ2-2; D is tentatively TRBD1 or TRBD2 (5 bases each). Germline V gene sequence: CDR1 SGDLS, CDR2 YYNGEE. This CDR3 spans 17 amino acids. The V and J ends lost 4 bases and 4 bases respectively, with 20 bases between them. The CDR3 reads CASSPTGTDSVTGELFF. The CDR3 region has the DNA TGTGCCAGCAGCCCCACCGGGACGGACTCTGTCACCGGGGAGCTGTTTTTT.

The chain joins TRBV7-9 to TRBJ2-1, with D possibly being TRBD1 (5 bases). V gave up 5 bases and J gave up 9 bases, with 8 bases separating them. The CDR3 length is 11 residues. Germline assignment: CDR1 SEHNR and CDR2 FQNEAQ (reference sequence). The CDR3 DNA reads TGTGCCAGCAGCAGTGGGGCTGAGCAGTTCTTC. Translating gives CASSSGAEQFF.

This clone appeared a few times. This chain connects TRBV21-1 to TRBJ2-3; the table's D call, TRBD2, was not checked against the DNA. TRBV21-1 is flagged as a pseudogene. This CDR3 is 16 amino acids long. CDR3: CASSKHSGSVTDTQYF. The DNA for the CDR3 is TGTGCCAGCAGCAAACATAGCGGGAGCGTTACAGATACGCAGTATTTT.

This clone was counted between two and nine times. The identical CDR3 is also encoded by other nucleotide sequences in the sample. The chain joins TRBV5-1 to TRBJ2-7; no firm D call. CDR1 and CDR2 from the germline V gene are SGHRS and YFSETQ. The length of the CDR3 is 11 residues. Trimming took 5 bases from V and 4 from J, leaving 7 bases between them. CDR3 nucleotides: TGCGCCAGCAGGGGAAGTTACGAGCAGTACTTC. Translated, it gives CASRGSYEQYF. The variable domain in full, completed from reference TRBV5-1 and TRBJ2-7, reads KAGVTQTPRYLIKTRGQQVTLSCSPISGHRSVSWYQQTPGQGLQFLFEYFSETQRNKGNFPGRFSGRQFSNSRSEMNVSTLELGDSALYLCASRGSYEQYFGPGTRLTVT.

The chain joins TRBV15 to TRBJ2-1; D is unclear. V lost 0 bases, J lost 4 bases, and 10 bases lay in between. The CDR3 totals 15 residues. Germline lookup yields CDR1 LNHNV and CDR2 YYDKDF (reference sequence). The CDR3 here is CATSRDAGLYNEQFF. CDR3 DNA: TGTGCCACCAGCAGAGATGCCGGGCTTTACAATGAGCAGTTCTTC.

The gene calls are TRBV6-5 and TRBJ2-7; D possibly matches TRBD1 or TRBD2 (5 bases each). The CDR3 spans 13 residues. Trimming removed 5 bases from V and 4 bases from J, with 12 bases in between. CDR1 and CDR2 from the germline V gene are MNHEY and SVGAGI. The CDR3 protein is CASSGGRRYEQYF. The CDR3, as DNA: TGTGCCAGCAGTGGGGGACGGAGATACGAGCAGTACTTC.

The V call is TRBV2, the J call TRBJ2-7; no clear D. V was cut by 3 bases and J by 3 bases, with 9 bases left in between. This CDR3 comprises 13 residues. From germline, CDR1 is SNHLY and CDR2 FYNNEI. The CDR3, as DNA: TGTGCCAGCAGTGATGGGTACGACTACGAGCAGTACTTC. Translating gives CASSDGYDYEQYF.